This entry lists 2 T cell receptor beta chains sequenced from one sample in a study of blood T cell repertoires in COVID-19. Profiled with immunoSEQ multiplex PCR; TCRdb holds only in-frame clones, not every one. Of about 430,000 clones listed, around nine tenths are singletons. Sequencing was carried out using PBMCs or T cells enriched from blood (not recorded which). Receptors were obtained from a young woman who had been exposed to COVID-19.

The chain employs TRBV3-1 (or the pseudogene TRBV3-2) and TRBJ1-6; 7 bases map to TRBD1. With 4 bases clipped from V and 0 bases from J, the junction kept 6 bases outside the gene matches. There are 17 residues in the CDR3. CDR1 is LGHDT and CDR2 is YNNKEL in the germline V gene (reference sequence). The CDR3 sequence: CASSRQGGGSYNSPLHF. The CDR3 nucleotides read TGTGCCAGCAGCCGTCAGGGGGGCGGCTCCTATAATTCACCCCTCCACTTT.

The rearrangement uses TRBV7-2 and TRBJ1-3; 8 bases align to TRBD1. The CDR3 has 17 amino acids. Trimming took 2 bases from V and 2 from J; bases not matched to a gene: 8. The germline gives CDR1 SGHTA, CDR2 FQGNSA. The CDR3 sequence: CASSLQSQGAAGNTIYF. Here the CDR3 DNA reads TGTGCCAGCAGCTTACAGTCGCAGGGGGCGGCTGGAAACACCATATATTTT.